The 31 T cell receptor beta chains reported below all come from one sample, sequenced in a study of T cells after yellow fever vaccination. TCRdb independently ran MiXCR on the 5' RACE reads; one entry per CDR3 protein. Among roughly 520,000 distinct CDR3 sequences listed, around a fifth were seen once. The material was PBMCs, obtained 21 days after the first yellow fever vaccination. These receptors all stem from a man younger than 35 who received the YFV17D yellow fever vaccine.

This sequence joins TRBV24-1 and TRBJ1-1; no clear D. Germline CDR1 reads KGHDR; CDR2 reads SFDVKD. With 9 bases removed from V and 1 base from J, the gap between germline ends came to 8 bases. The CDR3 has 12 residues. As DNA, the CDR3 is TGTGCCACCCATGACGGGAACACTGAAGCTTTCTTT. It codes for CATHDGNTEAFF.

This clonotype was observed once. The V gene is TRBV6-2 or TRBV6-3, the J gene TRBJ1-6; TRBD1 agrees at 7 bases. With V trimmed by 6 bases and J by 3 bases, 5 bases remained unmatched. The length of the CDR3 is 15 residues. Germline values: CDR1 MNHEY, CDR2 SVGEGT. For the CDR3, the DNA is TGTGCCAGCAGAAAACGGGACAGCTATAATTCACCCCTCCACTTT. It codes for CASRKRDSYNSPLHF.

This rearrangement joins TRBV27 to TRBJ2-1; D is uncertain. The CDR3 is 15 amino acids. Deletions cut 6 bases from V and 0 bases from J, with 12 bases between. The germline V gene encodes CDR1 MNHEY and CDR2 SMNVEV (reference sequence). The CDR3 region is CASSVATDSYNEQFF. For the CDR3, the DNA is TGTGCCAGCAGCGTCGCCACCGACTCCTACAATGAGCAGTTCTTC.

The rearrangement links TRBV27 to TRBJ2-5; D may be TRBD2 (5 bases). The CDR3 runs to 13 residues. Per germline, CDR1 MNHEY and CDR2 SMNVEV (reference sequence). Trimming cost V 8 bases and J 2 bases, with 12 bases left between them. The CDR3 bases are TGTGCCAGCTGCCCGGGAAATCAAGAGACCCAGTACTTC. This encodes CASCPGNQETQYF.

This clonotype occurred a few times. The chain has TRBV4-2 and TRBJ2-7, with 7 bases fitting TRBD1. The CDR3 has 18 amino acids. Trimming took 4 bases from V and 0 from J; bases not matched to a gene: 15. The V gene's germline CDR1 is LGHNA and CDR2 YNFKEQ. CDR3 region: CASSPRGTDRLTSYEQYF. The CDR3 DNA sequence: TGTGCCAGCAGCCCAAGGGGGACAGACCGCTTAACCTCCTACGAGCAGTACTTC.

This clonotype turned up a few times. V and J are TRBV20-1 and TRBJ2-7; TRBD1 agrees at 10 bases. CDR3 size: 14 residues. V shed 5 bases, J shed 4 bases, and the junction held 8 bases outside the gene matches. CDR1 is DFQATT and CDR2 is SNEGSKA in the germline V gene (reference sequence). Here the CDR3 DNA reads TGCAGTGCTGAAGAACCGGGACAGGGGTACGAGCAGTACTTC. Its protein product is CSAEEPGQGYEQYF.

This clonotype has just a few counts. The chain links TRBV29-1 to TRBJ1-2; perhaps TRBD1 as D (5 bases). Trimming pared 5 bases from V and 10 bases from J, leaving 17 bases between. The CDR3 is 12 residues long. Germline assignment: CDR1 SQVTM and CDR2 ANQGSEA. The CDR3 sequence: CSVRDRTVDYTF. DNA of the CDR3: TGCAGCGTTAGGGACCGGACCGTCGACTACACCTTC.

This clonotype turned up a few times. The chain combines TRBV29-1 with TRBJ2-1, with D tentatively TRBD2 (5 bases). CDR3 length: 10 amino acids. Deletions cut 7 bases from V and 10 bases from J, with 11 bases between. CDR1 is SQVTM and CDR2 is ANQGSEA in the germline V gene. CDR3 sequence: CSAEGREQFF. The CDR3 DNA reads as TGCAGCGCCGAGGGCCGGGAGCAGTTCTTC.

The chain links TRBV6-1 to TRBJ2-3; 7 nucleotides agree with TRBD1. With 5 bases clipped from V and 4 bases from J, the junction kept 12 bases outside the gene matches. The germline CDR1 and CDR2 sequences are MNHNS and SASEGT. The CDR3 is 16 amino acids. CDR3 DNA sequence: TGTGCCAGCAGTCCTCTCAGGGACAGCATATCAGATACGCAGTATTTT. This translates into CASSPLRDSISDTQYF.

This clonotype has more than one count but fewer than ten. The chain is built from TRBV20-1 and TRBJ2-1, with D possibly being TRBD2 (6 bases). Germline CDR1 and CDR2: DFQATT and SNEGSKA (reference sequence). Trimming took 1 base from V and 0 from J, leaving 16 bases between them. The CDR3 sequence is 17 residues long. CDR3 coding DNA: TGCAGTGCTAGAGCCTTATTCGGGAGCGACTCCTACAATGAGCAGTTCTTC. This encodes CSARALFGSDSYNEQFF.

This rearrangement joins TRBV5-1 to TRBJ2-2; 14 bases match TRBD2. The CDR3 runs 15 residues. V lost 5 bases, J lost 6 bases, and 3 bases stayed unmatched. Germline-derived CDR1 and CDR2 are SGHRS and YFSETQ. The CDR3 here is CASSSGLAGAGELFF. CDR3 sequence (DNA): TGCGCCAGCAGTTCGGGACTAGCGGGGGCCGGGGAGCTGTTTTTT.

The genes are TRBV20-1 and TRBJ1-5, with D perhaps TRBD1 (6 bases). The CDR3 length is 12 residues. Germline V gene sequence: CDR1 DFQATT, CDR2 SNEGSKA (reference sequence). Here the CDR3 reads CSQGYSNQPQHF. The CDR3 nucleotides read TGCTCACAGGGTTATAGCAATCAGCCCCAGCATTTT.

The table lists this clonotype with a few counts. The gene calls are TRBV2 and TRBJ2-7; D may be TRBD1 (6 bases). CDR3 length: 17 residues. From germline, CDR1 is SNHLY and CDR2 FYNNEI. V lost 4 bases, J lost 0 bases, and 19 bases lay in between. The CDR3 DNA reads TGTGCCAGCAGTGTATCACAGACAGGCCTACACTCCTACGAGCAGTACGTC. It yields the protein CASSVSQTGLHSYEQYV.

In its sample, this clonotype was seen many times. The V gene is TRBV7-8, the J gene TRBJ2-1; no firm D call. CDR3 length: 11 amino acids. Germline values: CDR1 SGHVS, CDR2 FQNEAQ. The V end was cut by 2 bases, the J end by 7 bases, with 3 bases between. CDR3 DNA sequence: TGTGCCAGCAGCTTAAGGAATGAGCAGTTCTTC. Its protein is CASSLRNEQFF.

This clonotype was detected only a few times. The J gene is TRBJ2-1, the V gene TRBV4-1, with D possibly being TRBD2 (5 bases). Per germline, CDR1 MGHRA and CDR2 YSYEKL. V dropped 8 bases and J dropped 5 bases, with 22 bases sitting between them. CDR3 length: 16 amino acids. The DNA of the CDR3 is TGCGCCAGCTCCCGGGCCCAACTAGAGGGCCACAATGAGCAGTTCTTC. Residues: CASSRAQLEGHNEQFF.

The chain has TRBV20-1 and TRBJ1-3; D gene unclear. Germline CDR1 reads DFQATT; CDR2 reads SNEGSKA (reference sequence). V gave up 0 bases and J gave up 0 bases, with 9 bases separating them. The CDR3 sequence is 15 residues long. The CDR3 bases are TGCAGTGCTAGAGATCTTACAGTCTCTGGAAACACCATATATTTT. Encoded protein: CSARDLTVSGNTIYF.

The chain uses TRBV27 and TRBJ2-1; D not resolved. The V end lost 6 bases, the J end lost 2 bases, and 14 bases lay between the germline ends. The CDR3 extends over 15 amino acids. Germline V gives CDR1 MNHEY, CDR2 SMNVEV (reference sequence). The CDR3 coding sequence is TGTGCCAGCAGACCAACAACTCCACCCTACAATGAGCAGTTCTTC. Translated: CASRPTTPPYNEQFF.

This clonotype has more than one count but fewer than ten. This chain joins TRBV7-9 and TRBJ2-4; D unclear. The CDR3 extends over 15 amino acids. The ends were cut back, 6 bases at V and 0 bases at J, with 12 bases in the middle. CDR1 is SEHNR, CDR2 FQNEAQ, per germline (reference sequence). In DNA form, the CDR3 reads TGTGCCAGCAGTCATTTAACAGTAGCCAAAAACATTCAGTACTTC. Translating gives CASSHLTVAKNIQYF.

This clonotype was picked up a small number of times. The chain has TRBV9 and TRBJ2-3; the D is unclear. The germline V gene has CDR1 SGDLS and CDR2 YYNGEE. The CDR3 has 14 residues. Between the trimmed V and J ends, which lost 0 bases and 1 base, there was a span of 6 bases. In DNA form, the CDR3 reads TGTGCCAGCAGCGTAGACTGGCGCACAGATACGCAGTATTTT. It translates to CASSVDWRTDTQYF.

The DNA of the CDR3 is TGTGCTACCTCCCCCGGGGAGGGATACGATGAGCAGTTCTTC. Amino acid sequence: CATSPGEGYDEQFF. This sequence joins TRBV7-7 and TRBJ2-1; 7 nucleotides agree with TRBD2. The CDR3 extends over 14 amino acids. Germline lookup yields CDR1 SSHAT and CDR2 FNYEAQ (reference sequence).

This clonotype was observed a handful of times. The chain recombines TRBV5-1 with TRBJ2-1, with no clear D. V lost 0 bases and J 4 bases, leaving 8 bases between the germline ends. The CDR3 has 14 amino acids. Germline V CDR1 and CDR2: SGHRS, YFSETQ. CDR3 sequence (DNA): TGCGCCAGCAGCTTGGGCGGAGAGTACAATGAGCAGTTCTTC. The encoded protein is CASSLGGEYNEQFF.

The chain joins TRBV5-6 to TRBJ2-7; 10 bases line up with TRBD1. V shed 0 bases, J shed 7 bases, and the junction held 7 bases outside the gene matches. The CDR3 covers 15 residues. From germline, CDR1 is SGHDT and CDR2 YYEEEE. CDR3 in DNA: TGTGCCAGCAGCTTGGAGGGGACAGGGGCCTGGGAGCAGTACGTC. Protein sequence: CASSLEGTGAWEQYV.

This clonotype came up a few times. This rearrangement joins TRBV29-1 to TRBJ2-5; 9 positions agree with TRBD2. This CDR3 contains 15 residues. Germline trimming cut 0 bases from V and 5 bases from J; bases unmatched to any gene: 7. CDR1 is SQVTM and CDR2 is ANQGSEA in the germline V gene. CDR3 region: CSVEEGRGGRETQYF. As DNA, the CDR3 is TGCAGCGTTGAAGAAGGGCGGGGGGGCCGCGAGACCCAGTACTTC.

This sequence joins TRBV5-8 and TRBJ2-7; 7 bases are a match to TRBD1. V dropped 2 bases and J dropped 0; count of bases not matched to a gene: 8. The CDR3 covers 16 residues. Germline V gene data show CDR1 as SGHTS and CDR2 as YDEGEE. The DNA for the CDR3 is TGTGCCAGCAGCTTAATAGGGGGCATCTCCTCCTACGAGCAGTACGTC. This sequence encodes CASSLIGGISSYEQYV.

The chain carries TRBV12-3 or TRBV12-4 and TRBJ2-3; TRBD2 agrees at 14 bases. The V gene end was trimmed by 0 bases and the J gene end by 10 bases; junction bases not matched to a gene: 21. This CDR3 has 21 residues. The CDR3 coding sequence is TGTGCCAGCAGTTTAGCTCTTGTACGGACTAGCGGGGGGACCCGCGGGCGTGCGCAGTATTTT. It translates to CASSLALVRTSGGTRGRAQYF.

The chain carries TRBV10-3 and TRBJ2-1, with 8 bases matching TRBD2. CDR1 is ENHRY, CDR2 SYGVKD, per germline. CDR3 size: 13 residues. V lost 11 bases and J lost 4; bases outside the gene matches: 7. CDR3 amino acids: CAAGGGEYNEQFF. CDR3 in DNA: TGTGCCGCGGGAGGAGGGGAGTACAATGAGCAGTTCTTC.

There are a few counts of this clonotype. The CDR3 protein is CASSLGGLSIQYF. In DNA form, the CDR3 reads TGTGCCAGCAGCTTGGGGGGTCTGAGCATTCAGTACTTC. V and J are TRBV5-6 and TRBJ2-4; D call uncertain. Germline loops: CDR1 SGHDT, CDR2 YYEEEE. This CDR3 spans 13 amino acids. V was clipped by 0 bases and J by 9 bases, with 10 bases between them.

J is TRBJ2-1 and V is TRBV6-2 or TRBV6-3, with D hard to call. CDR1 and CDR2 from the germline V gene are MNHEY and SVGEGT. V dropped 2 bases and J dropped 10 bases, with 9 bases sitting between them. The CDR3 spans 12 residues. In DNA, the CDR3 is TGTGCCAGCAGTTACATCGCCGGGGAGCAGTTCTTC. As protein: CASSYIAGEQFF.

This clonotype appeared a few times. The rearrangement uses TRBV7-6 and TRBJ2-2; D call uncertain. The CDR3 is 13 amino acids. Trimming removed 4 bases at V and 1 base at J, with 4 bases between. CDR1 is SGHVS and CDR2 is FNYEAQ in the germline V gene. CDR3: CASSWRNTGELFF. CDR3 nucleotide sequence: TGTGCCAGCAGCTGGCGGAACACCGGGGAGCTGTTTTTT.

The J gene is TRBJ2-3, the V gene TRBV10-3; 9 nucleotides align to TRBD2. CDR1 is ENHRY and CDR2 is SYGVKD in the germline V gene. With V trimmed by 2 bases and J by 4 bases, 4 bases remained unmatched. The CDR3 is made up of 15 amino acids. In DNA form, the CDR3 reads TGTGCCATCAGTGAGGCGGGGGGGCTGGCAGATACGCAGTATTTT. Its translation: CAISEAGGLADTQYF.

The V and J genes are TRBV10-3 and TRBJ2-7; 11 positions agree with TRBD1. This CDR3 spans 14 amino acids. Germline V gene lookup returns CDR1 ENHRY and CDR2 SYGVKD. V shed 2 bases, J shed 5 bases, and the junction held 2 bases outside the gene matches. The CDR3 DNA follows: TGTGCCATCAGTGAGGGACAGGGGGCCCACGAGCAGTACTTC. Its protein is CAISEGQGAHEQYF.